This record concerns one TCR beta chain sequence. No cognate antigen has been identified for it. There are no base qualities to consult, and no much larger clone falls within one base. This specimen belongs to a study of tissue T cells after allogeneic stem cell transplantation (dated by TCRdb to the early 2020s). Background for the entire study: Several adult allo-HCT recipients with steroid-refractory GVHD were prospectively enrolled in a research-autopsy study over an approximately 3-year period. Every GVHD patient received a graft from a donor; four grafts were unmodified and three were CD34-selected to deplete T cells. Every GVHD patient had gastrointestinal GVHD and was given several lines of GVHD-directed therapy, and roughly 5 of the GVHD patients also had skin involvement. Pre-transplant PBMCs were of recipient origin and were available from roughly 5 GVHD patients. For viably preserved blood and marrow, CD3+ T cells were flow-sorted when cell numbers allowed; smaller samples underwent direct DNA extraction. The study profiled TCR beta repertoires across many tissues from research autopsies of patients with and without GVHD, plus mouse models of GVHD. The human part of the study was a prospective observational study with no blinding and no randomization. The paper's findings and limits, for the study overall: Few T cell clones were found to be shared across patients, but shared repertoire signatures across patients were revealed in a tissue-specific fashion by motif-based clustering. Which tissue TCRs were alloreactive or antigen-specific was not determined in the study, and some of the clones might have been host cells that persisted. Blood and spleen T cells captured only a limited portion of the TCR repertoire detected in tissues, in both patients and mice. Sampling depth was acknowledged as a limitation, and the patient cohort was both small and clinically heterogeneous. Within patients, how anatomically similar the tissues were was a key factor in shaping TCR repertoire composition, regardless of disease or transplant status.

Per the publication, the time point label means: recipient (host-origin) PBMCs collected before allo-HCT. The library was built by means of the immunoSEQ multiplex PCR assay. TCRbeta CDR3 sequencing was performed at survey depth by Adaptive Biotechnologies, and CDR3 sequences, V/J genes, productive frequency and template counts were reported. Amplification of TCR beta CDR3 regions started from genomic DNA instead of RNA. The authors' analysis ran thus. Pairwise repertoire overlap between tissues was quantified with Jensen-Shannon divergence, where 1 means complete divergence and 0 identical. Tissues were grouped by single-linkage agglomerative hierarchical clustering of pairwise JSD values, and the clustering results were shown as dendrograms. GLIPH2 was run on all patient samples with simulation_depth 1000, kmer_min_depth 3 and cdr3_length_cutoff 8, and groups with more than two unique CDR3s were retained. A standardized tissue-overlap score extrapolated Jaccard GLIPH-group overlap across patients to a standard repertoire size of 1000 clones. To look at how diversity was associated with clinical or experimental variables, linear mixed-effect models were used, with tissue treated as a fixed effect and individual treated as a random effect. TCRdb took over this immuneACCESS table, retaining in-frame rearrangements with V and J assigned. Such tables are incomplete; in checked studies, under half of the missing clones stem from an unresolved V gene, and the remainder is unexplained. D and trimming come from the DNA, and the V and J calls and clone size come from that table. The sample data list thousands of clones, and about 79% of these were observed just once. Jointly, the top ten make up 4.5% to 7% of the sample.

This clonotype was sampled from a man aged 40 to 70 who later had graft-versus-host disease after an allogeneic stem cell transplant. The sample consisted of blood, taken before transplantation.

The sequenced DNA is TGTGCCAGCCGGTGGGGGGCCACTGAAGCTTTCTTT. Its product reads: CASRWGATEAFF. The chain is encoded by TRBV6-5 joined to TRBJ1-1; TRBD1 could be the D gene, as 6 bases match. Trimming costs V 8 bases and J 4 bases, and their ends lie 11 bases apart. From a lookup of the germline V gene, CDR1 and CDR2 are MNHEY and SVGAGI. Reading from cysteine to phenylalanine, the CDR3 counts 12 amino acids. Only the CDR3 part of the read is kept: 36 bases, read in frame from the first base.